This T cell receptor (beta chain) appears in the sequencing data of a study of Ad26.COV2.S vaccination and SARS-CoV-2 variants. For the study at large: Donor had been placed in the Ad26.COV2.S arm of the COV1001 trial. Study-level findings and limits: Reports say spike-specific CD8+ and CD4+ T cell responses covered substantial breadth after vaccination. Total responses of T cells may have been underestimated by the analyses of TCR breadth and depth.

Details on this clone: The antigen is unknown.

This CDR3 spans 11 amino acids. V lost 5 bases, J lost 0 bases, and 5 bases lay in between. CDR1 and CDR2 (germline): DFQATT, SNEGSKA (reference sequence). The treatment is: 19 received Ad26.COV2.S at low or high dose, single or two shots; roughly 5 received placebo; per-sample allocation not given. Day 63 after the first vaccine or placebo injection was the time point for sampling. This vaccine is an Ad26 vector that expresses the Wuhan-strain SARS-CoV-2 spike. Clones were read by immunoSEQ multiplex PCR, and TCRdb kept only the in-frame ones, dropping some. The table lists about 280,000 clones, 87% of them singletons.

The TCR originated in a person between 18 and 65 years old who received the Ad26.COV2.S COVID-19 vaccine or a placebo. The sequences come from peripheral blood, collected in a trial of Ad26.COV2.S vaccine versus placebo. The V gene is TRBV20-1, the J gene TRBJ2-7, with no clear D. CDR3 sequence: CSALNSYEQYF. DNA for the CDR3: TGCAGTGCTCTTAACTCCTACGAGCAGTACTTC.